The 26 T cell receptor beta chains reported below all come from one sample, sequenced in a study of blood T cell repertoires in COVID-19. Produced via immunoSEQ multiplex PCR; TCRdb's table is partial and in-frame only. The repertoire holds roughly 190,000 clones, with approximately 84% as singletons. Sample: peripheral blood. Receptor source: a woman between 65 and 79 years old with active or convalescent COVID-19.

This chain uses TRBV20-1 with TRBJ2-7, with D perhaps matching TRBD2 (6 bases). Germline CDR1 and CDR2: DFQATT and SNEGSKA (reference sequence). The CDR3 contains 14 residues. V was clipped by 3 bases and J by 3 bases, with 15 bases between them. CDR3 in amino acids: CSASPSGGDYEQYF. CDR3 coding DNA: TGCAGTGCTAGTCCAAGCGGAGGGGACTACGAGCAGTACTTC.

This rearrangement joins TRBV6-4 to TRBJ2-3; maybe TRBD2 (6 bases). The CDR3 totals 14 residues. Trimming shortened V by 5 bases and J by 6 bases, and 15 bases separated the two germline ends. CDR1 is MRHNA, CDR2 SNTAGT, per germline. CDR3 DNA: TGTGCCAGCAGTCTGGGGACTGCCTTCGATACGCAGTATTTT. This codes for CASSLGTAFDTQYF.

The sample holds one count of this clone. This rearrangement joins TRBV5-6 to TRBJ2-5, with TRBD1 matching over 8 bases. Trimming at V came to 3 bases and at J to 0 bases, leaving 1 base not matched to a gene. The CDR3 spans 14 residues. From germline, CDR1 is SGHDT and CDR2 YYEEEE. The CDR3 loop is CASSWGQDQETQYF. CDR3 coding DNA: TGTGCCAGCAGCTGGGGACAGGACCAAGAGACCCAGTACTTC.

The chain links TRBV29-1 to TRBJ2-7; 7 bases are a match to TRBD2. The CDR3 length is 11 residues. CDR1 SQVTM and CDR2 ANQGSEA come from the germline V gene. J was trimmed by 9 bases and V by 6 bases; bases with no gene match: 8. CDR3 nucleotides: TGCAGCGTGGGCCGGACGGGAGGGCAGTACTTC. Protein product: CSVGRTGGQYF.

The chain couples TRBV24-1 to TRBJ2-3, with D unclear. The CDR3 is 14 amino acids. The germline V and J ends were trimmed by 1 base and 0 bases, with 4 bases remaining between them. CDR1 is KGHDR, CDR2 SFDVKD, per germline. The CDR3: CATSDFSSTDTQYF. The CDR3 nucleotides read TGTGCCACCAGTGATTTTAGTAGCACAGATACGCAGTATTTT.

The V call is TRBV5-1, the J call TRBJ2-2, with D hard to call. This CDR3 has 15 residues. Per germline, CDR1 SGHRS and CDR2 YFSETQ. V gave up 0 bases and J gave up 0 bases, with 6 bases separating them. CDR3 in DNA: TGCGCCAGCAGCTTGGGTGAGGCGAACACCGGGGAGCTGTTTTTT. It encodes CASSLGEANTGELFF.

V is TRBV2 and J is TRBJ1-1; D is unresolved. CDR3 length: 14 amino acids. Trimming removed 9 bases at V and 0 bases at J, with 14 bases between. The V gene's germline CDR1 is SNHLY and CDR2 FYNNEI. CDR3 in amino acids: CASLRRHLNTEAFF. The CDR3 DNA reads TGTGCCAGTTTACGAAGACATTTGAACACTGAAGCTTTCTTT.

This chain uses TRBV9 with TRBJ1-1, with 9 nucleotides matching TRBD1. V trimming: 6 bases; J trimming: 6 bases; junction bases outside the gene matches: 6. Germline V gives CDR1 SGDLS, CDR2 YYNGEE. The CDR3 loop spans 13 amino acids. The CDR3 nucleotides are TGTGCCAGCACCGGACAGGGGAGCGCTGAAGCTTTCTTT. It yields the protein CASTGQGSAEAFF.

The V call is TRBV6-5, the J call TRBJ1-3; D unresolved. Trimming took 4 bases from V and 0 from J, leaving 4 bases between them. Germline V CDR1 and CDR2: MNHEY, SVGAGI. The CDR3 sequence is 13 residues long. The DNA for the CDR3 is TGTGCCAGCAGTTCGGGCTCTGGAAACACCATATATTTT. Protein: CASSSGSGNTIYF.

This clone was detected only a few times. The chain couples TRBV6-2 or TRBV6-3 to TRBJ1-6; a weak D match, TRBD1 (6 bases). Germline V gene data show CDR1 as MNHEY and CDR2 as SVGEGT. V lost 5 bases to trimming and J lost 13 bases, with 27 bases between them. The CDR3 spans 17 residues. The CDR3 loop reads CASSNTPSTGEIHPLHF. In DNA form, the CDR3 reads TGTGCCAGCAGTAACACACCCTCGACAGGAGAAATTCACCCCCTCCACTTT.

J is TRBJ1-4 and V is TRBV5-4; D is uncertain. The germline V and J ends were trimmed by 4 bases and 7 bases, with 11 bases remaining between them. This CDR3 region has 13 residues. Germline CDR1 and CDR2: SGHNT and YYREEE (reference sequence). CDR3 sequence (DNA): TGTGCCAGCAGCCCCTCGGGGAGTGAAAAACTGTTTTTT. This sequence encodes CASSPSGSEKLFF.

The genes are TRBV7-2 and TRBJ1-6; 7 bases match TRBD1. The CDR3 runs 15 residues. Germline lookup yields CDR1 SGHTA and CDR2 FQGNSA. Trimming cost V 5 bases and J 9 bases; bases outside gene matches: 10. This chain's CDR3 is CASSQTTGDSSPLHF. For the CDR3, the DNA is TGTGCCAGCAGCCAAACCACAGGGGATAGTTCACCCCTCCACTTT.

The V and J genes are TRBV20-1 and TRBJ1-6, with TRBD1 matching 9 bases. After removal of 3 bases from V and 9 bases from J, the junction contained 3 bases not matched to a gene. CDR1 is DFQATT, CDR2 SNEGSKA, per germline (reference sequence). CDR3 length equals 13 residues. In nucleotides, the CDR3 is TGCAGTGCTAGTACAGGGGGCGGTTCACCCCTCCACTTT. Residues: CSASTGGGSPLHF.

This chain links TRBV18 with TRBJ2-7, with 8 nucleotides matching TRBD2. After removal of 3 bases from V and 4 bases from J, the junction contained 8 bases not matched to a gene. There are 15 residues in the CDR3. CDR1 is KGHSH and CDR2 is LQKENI in the germline V gene. CDR3 DNA: TGTGCCAGCTCACCCGGCGGTAGCGGGATTTACGAGCAGTACTTC. Amino acids: CASSPGGSGIYEQYF.

The chain links TRBV6-5 to TRBJ2-3, with 8 bases lining up with TRBD1. Germline-derived CDR1 and CDR2 are MNHEY and SVGAGI. The CDR3 loop spans 15 amino acids. With V trimmed by 6 bases and J by 0 bases, 5 bases remained unmatched. The CDR3 DNA follows: TGTGCCAGCAGCCGGACAGGGAAGAGCACAGATACGCAGTATTTT. Translated: CASSRTGKSTDTQYF.

The J gene is TRBJ2-5, the V gene TRBV28, with TRBD2 matching 8 bases. Germline V gives CDR1 MDHEN, CDR2 SYDVKM. This CDR3 has 14 amino acids. V lost 7 bases and J lost 3; bases outside the gene matches: 7. The CDR3 here is CASTPGGVEETQYF. The CDR3 bases are TGTGCCAGCACCCCCGGGGGGGTTGAAGAGACCCAGTACTTC.

This clone was detected once. The chain has TRBV27 and TRBJ2-7; unclear D gene. V shed 6 bases and J shed 3 bases, with 15 bases lying between them. Germline V gives CDR1 MNHEY, CDR2 SMNVEV (reference sequence). This CDR3 comprises 14 residues. CDR3 in amino acids: CASSPRNPDYEQYF. The CDR3 region has the DNA TGTGCCAGCAGCCCGCGAAACCCTGACTACGAGCAGTACTTC.

The chain employs TRBV19 and TRBJ2-1, with D possibly TRBD2 on 5 matching bases. V was cut by 5 bases and J by 6 bases, with 14 bases left in between. Germline V gene lookup returns CDR1 LNHDA and CDR2 SQIVND (reference sequence). CDR3 length: 14 amino acids. CDR3 sequence: CASSSRERGNEQFF. The CDR3 region has the DNA TGTGCCAGTAGTTCCCGGGAACGTGGCAATGAGCAGTTCTTC.

The chain combines TRBV4-1 with TRBJ2-1; 9 bases map to TRBD1. Per the germline V gene, CDR1 is MGHRA and CDR2 is YSYEKL. The CDR3 extends over 17 amino acids. Trimming cost V 0 bases and J 2 bases; bases outside gene matches: 5. The CDR3 coding sequence is TGCGCCAGCAGCCAAGATCTTCGGGACAGGGCCTACAATGAGCAGTTCTTC. It specifies CASSQDLRDRAYNEQFF.

This clone was detected a few times. For the CDR3, the DNA is TGTGCCAGCAGCCTCGCGAGGTGGGTGACAGGTGAGCATTTT. It encodes CASSLARWVTGEHF. The V call is TRBV9, the J call TRBJ1-5; a weak D match, TRBD1 (6 bases). Germline loops: CDR1 SGDLS, CDR2 YYNGEE. The CDR3 is 14 amino acids. With 4 bases removed from V and 14 bases from J, the gap between germline ends came to 22 bases.

J is TRBJ2-7 and V is TRBV19; the match to TRBD1 covers 8 bases. Germline trimming cut 4 bases from V and 2 bases from J; bases unmatched to any gene: 7. The CDR3 is 15 residues long. Per germline, CDR1 LNHDA and CDR2 SQIVND (reference sequence). CDR3 sequence (DNA): TGTGCCAGTAGTAGCGACAGGGGCGCTCCCTACGAGCAGTACTTC. Translation: CASSSDRGAPYEQYF.

The V call is TRBV19, the J call TRBJ2-7; TRBD1 is a possible D gene (5 bases). The length of the CDR3 is 15 residues. Germline CDR1 and CDR2: LNHDA and SQIVND (reference sequence). V lost 5 bases to trimming and J lost 5 bases, with 19 bases between them. CDR3 DNA sequence: TGTGCCAGTAGTCGTCAACGGAGTTTCAGGGACGAGCAGTACTTC. Translation gives CASSRQRSFRDEQYF.

The genes are TRBV18 and TRBJ2-3; TRBD1 matches 7 bases. Germline loops: CDR1 KGHSH, CDR2 LQKENI. V was pared by 6 bases and J by 3 bases, with 9 bases of the junction left unmatched. This CDR3 has 15 residues. The CDR3 region is CASSDKGASTDTQYF. CDR3 sequence (DNA): TGTGCCAGCTCCGATAAGGGGGCTTCGACAGATACGCAGTATTTT.

This chain links TRBV6-4 with TRBJ1-5, with a weak D call TRBD1 (5 bases). The length of the CDR3 is 14 residues. The germline gives CDR1 MRHNA, CDR2 SNTAGT. Trimming took 2 bases from V and 6 from J, leaving 11 bases between them. CDR3 nucleotide sequence: TGTGCCAGCAGTGACGGACAAGGGTTTCAGCCCCAGCATTTT. Its protein product is CASSDGQGFQPQHF.

The V call is TRBV18, the J call TRBJ2-5; a possible D gene is TRBD1 (6 bases). Trimming stripped 4 bases from V and 2 bases from J, with 14 bases between. In germline, CDR1 is KGHSH, CDR2 LQKENI. The CDR3 consists of 15 residues. CDR3 in DNA: TGTGCCAGCTCACGAGCTGGGACACATCAAGAGACCCAGTACTTC. Translating it yields CASSRAGTHQETQYF.

As regards this clone: This sample also contains other DNA sequences that code for the same CDR3. This chain uses TRBV5-1 with TRBJ2-7, with 8 bases aligning to TRBD2. The length of the CDR3 is 13 residues. V was pared by 4 bases and J by 1 base, with 1 base of the junction left unmatched. Per the germline V gene, CDR1 is SGHRS and CDR2 is YFSETQ. CDR3 DNA sequence: TGCGCCAGCAGCCTAGCGGGTTCCTACGAGCAGTACTTC. Protein sequence: CASSLAGSYEQYF. The full variable domain, completed using reference TRBV5-1 and TRBJ2-7, is KAGVTQTPRYLIKTRGQQVTLSCSPISGHRSVSWYQQTPGQGLQFLFEYFSETQRNKGNFPGRFSGRQFSNSRSEMNVSTLELGDSALYLCASSLAGSYEQYFGPGTRLTVT.